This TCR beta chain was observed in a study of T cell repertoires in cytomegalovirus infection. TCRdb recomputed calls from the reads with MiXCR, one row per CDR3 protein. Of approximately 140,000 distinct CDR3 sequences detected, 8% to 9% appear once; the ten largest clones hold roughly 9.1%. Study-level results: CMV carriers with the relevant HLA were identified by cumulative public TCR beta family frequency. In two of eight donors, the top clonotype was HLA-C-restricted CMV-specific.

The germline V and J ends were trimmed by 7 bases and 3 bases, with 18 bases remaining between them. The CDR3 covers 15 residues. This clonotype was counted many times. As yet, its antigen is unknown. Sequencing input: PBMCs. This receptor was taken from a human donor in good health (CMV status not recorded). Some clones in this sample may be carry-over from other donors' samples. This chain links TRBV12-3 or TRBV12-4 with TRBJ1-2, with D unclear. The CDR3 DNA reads TGTGCCAGCACCCTTCGGGGTTCGTTTTACTATGGCTACACCTTC. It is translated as CASTLRGSFYYGYTF.